The 32 T cell receptor beta chains given below trace back to one sample, sequenced in a study of T cell repertoires in cytomegalovirus infection. TCRdb analysed the reads with MiXCR anew, one entry per CDR3 protein. The table includes approximately 130,000 distinct CDR3 sequences, approximately 9.2% detected once. Sample: PBMCs. The receptors shown here come from a human donor in good health (CMV status not recorded). Some clones in this sample may be carry-over from other donors' samples.

The table lists this clonotype with a few counts. The V call is TRBV2, the J call TRBJ2-2, with D unclear. The V end lost 4 bases, the J end lost 4 bases, and 4 bases lay between the germline ends. This CDR3 is 12 amino acids long. The germline CDR1 and CDR2 sequences are SNHLY and FYNNEI. The CDR3 protein is CASSGATGELFF. The CDR3 DNA follows: TGTGCCAGCAGTGGGGCCACCGGGGAGCTGTTTTTT.

The V gene is TRBV6-2 or TRBV6-3, the J gene TRBJ1-5; maybe TRBD1 (5 bases). Germline CDR1 MNHEY, CDR2 SVGEGT. The V and J ends lost 0 bases and 4 bases respectively, with 7 bases between them. The CDR3 totals 14 residues. Here the CDR3 DNA reads TGTGCCAGCAGTTACTCACGGACAAATCAGCCCCAGCATTTT. This codes for CASSYSRTNQPQHF.

This clonotype was detected a few times. This chain uses TRBV29-1 with TRBJ1-1; weak D call: TRBD1 (5 bases). Germline CDR1 and CDR2: SQVTM and ANQGSEA. This CDR3 region has 15 residues. Trimming pared 5 bases from V and 2 bases from J, leaving 18 bases between. The DNA of the CDR3 is TGCAGCGTTCTTGGGGTTTCAGGGACCAACACTGAAGCTTTCTTT. This sequence encodes CSVLGVSGTNTEAFF.

Concerning this clonotype itself: This may come from a read error, since a much larger clone is one base off. Since the CDR3 does not end with the conserved phenylalanine or tryptophan, this likely comes from a read error. The chain employs TRBV6-8 and TRBJ2-1, with D perhaps TRBD2 (5 bases). V was cut by 2 bases and J by 5 bases, with 7 bases left in between. The CDR3 has 13 residues. CDR1 and CDR2 from the germline V gene are MNHGY and SAAAGT. This chain's CDR3 is CASSYRRDNEQFC. The CDR3 coding sequence is TGTGCCAGCAGTTACCGGCGGGACAATGAGCAGTTCTGC.

The rearrangement joins TRBV29-1 to TRBJ2-3; D remains ambiguous. Germline assignment: CDR1 SQVTM and CDR2 ANQGSEA. The CDR3 extends over 14 amino acids. V lost 6 bases and J 1 base, leaving 14 bases between the germline ends. The CDR3 protein is CSVMALLGTDTQYF. DNA of the CDR3: TGCAGCGTCATGGCCCTTTTGGGCACAGATACGCAGTATTTT.

This clonotype was recorded many times. The V and J genes are TRBV12-3 or TRBV12-4 and TRBJ1-5; 10 positions agree with TRBD1. The CDR3 length is 16 residues. With 4 bases clipped from V and 5 bases from J, the junction kept 8 bases outside the gene matches. The CDR3 spells CASSYRTGGGHQPQHF. DNA for the CDR3: TGTGCCAGCAGTTACAGGACAGGGGGAGGACATCAGCCCCAGCATTTT.

V and J are TRBV25-1 and TRBJ2-1, with 9 positions matching TRBD1. Unmatched junction bases numbered 4, after V lost 5 bases and J lost 2 bases. The CDR3 has 15 amino acids. The germline V gene encodes CDR1 MGHDK and CDR2 SYGVNS. The CDR3 sequence is CASSYRGRAYNEQFF. CDR3 sequence (DNA): TGTGCCAGCAGTTACAGGGGGCGAGCCTACAATGAGCAGTTCTTC.

This clonotype turned up a few times. The CDR3 bases are TGCAGCGTTGAGGACAGCCCAAGAGGGGGCTACACCTTC. It codes for CSVEDSPRGGYTF. The V and J genes are TRBV29-1 and TRBJ1-2, with D perhaps TRBD1 (6 bases). There are 13 residues in the CDR3. Trimming removed 3 bases from V and 8 bases from J, with 16 bases in between. Looked up from germline, CDR1 is SQVTM and CDR2 is ANQGSEA.

The sample holds many counts of this clonotype. J is TRBJ2-3 and V is TRBV5-1, with TRBD2 matching over 12 bases. Germline V gene lookup returns CDR1 SGHRS and CDR2 YFSETQ. This CDR3 has 18 amino acids. Trimming at V came to 1 base and at J to 1 base, leaving 7 bases not matched to a gene. CDR3 nucleotide sequence: TGCGCCAGCAGCTTGTCGGGACTAGCGGGCTTCGGCACAGATACGCAGTATTTT. Translation: CASSLSGLAGFGTDTQYF.

This chain joins TRBV25-1 and TRBJ1-2; 7 bases are shared with TRBD1. With V trimmed by 3 bases and J by 2 bases, 9 bases remained unmatched. Germline V gene data show CDR1 as MGHDK and CDR2 as SYGVNS. This CDR3 has 16 residues. The CDR3 loop reads CASSETGTATNYGYTF. CDR3 DNA sequence: TGTGCCAGCAGTGAGACCGGGACAGCCACAAACTATGGCTACACCTTC.

This clonotype came up a few times. This sequence joins TRBV5-1 and TRBJ2-1; TRBD2 might be the D (6 bases). CDR3 length equals 14 residues. Germline assignment: CDR1 SGHRS and CDR2 YFSETQ. V was clipped by 0 bases and J by 7 bases, with 11 bases between them. This CDR3 reads CASSLAGVLNEQFF. In DNA, the CDR3 is TGCGCCAGCAGCTTGGCGGGAGTACTAAATGAGCAGTTCTTC. The complete variable domain, with remaining parts taken from reference TRBV5-1 and TRBJ2-1, reads KAGVTQTPRYLIKTRGQQVTLSCSPISGHRSVSWYQQTPGQGLQFLFEYFSETQRNKGNFPGRFSGRQFSNSRSEMNVSTLELGDSALYLCASSLAGVLNEQFFGPGTRLTVL.

The J gene is TRBJ2-5, the V gene TRBV28; 10 nucleotides align to TRBD2. The CDR3 contains 14 residues. The V and J ends lost 5 bases and 6 bases, in that order; junction bases with no gene match: 6. Germline lookup yields CDR1 MDHEN and CDR2 SYDVKM. This CDR3 reads CASSTAGGPKTQYF. The CDR3 DNA sequence: TGTGCCAGCAGTACAGCGGGGGGGCCAAAGACCCAGTACTTC.

In its sample, this clonotype was seen a few times. V usage is TRBV12-3 or TRBV12-4 and J usage is TRBJ1-1; 8 bases map to TRBD1. The CDR3 contains 13 residues. V trimming: 6 bases; J trimming: 6 bases; junction bases outside the gene matches: 6. The CDR3 region is CASSRGQGAEAFF. DNA of the CDR3: TGTGCCAGCAGCCGCGGACAGGGTGCTGAAGCTTTCTTT.

This clonotype showed up just a few times. The chain has TRBV20-1 and TRBJ1-1, with D uncertain. The ends were cut back, 6 bases at V and 2 bases at J, with 13 bases in the middle. This CDR3 has 13 residues. Germline V CDR1 and CDR2: DFQATT, SNEGSKA (reference sequence). CDR3 loop: CSADGLVNTEAFF. The DNA for the CDR3 is TGCAGTGCCGACGGACTGGTAAACACTGAAGCTTTCTTT.

This clonotype was recorded a few times. The chain carries TRBV20-1 and TRBJ2-5; maybe TRBD1 (5 bases). Looked up from germline, CDR1 is DFQATT and CDR2 is SNEGSKA (reference sequence). The length of the CDR3 is 12 residues. With 2 bases removed from V and 5 bases from J, the gap between germline ends came to 9 bases. In DNA form, the CDR3 reads TGCAGTGCTAGACAGGGTCTGGAGACCCAGTACTTC. Its translation: CSARQGLETQYF.

This clonotype showed up many times. This chain links TRBV7-2 with TRBJ2-1; D gene unclear. Trimming pared 5 bases from V and 6 bases from J, leaving 17 bases between. This CDR3 is 15 amino acids long. CDR1 and CDR2 from the germline V gene are SGHTA and FQGNSA. CDR3: CASSRPPGDVNEQFF. The CDR3 nucleotides are TGTGCCAGCAGCCGACCGCCAGGAGACGTCAATGAGCAGTTCTTC.

This chain uses TRBV20-1 with TRBJ2-3; a possible D gene is TRBD2 (5 bases). CDR1 is DFQATT, CDR2 SNEGSKA, per germline (reference sequence). The CDR3 is 15 amino acids. The germline V and J ends were trimmed by 6 bases and 3 bases, with 19 bases remaining between them. CDR3 nucleotide sequence: TGCAGTGCCCCCTCGTATCCTGGCGGGACAGATACGCAGTATTTT. Translating gives CSAPSYPGGTDTQYF.

The genes are TRBV29-1 and TRBJ2-5; no clear D gene. This CDR3 is built from 12 residues. V lost 4 bases and J 5 bases, leaving 11 bases between the germline ends. Germline assignment: CDR1 SQVTM and CDR2 ANQGSEA. The CDR3 DNA follows: TGCAGCGTTGGGCATCCCTGGGAGACCCAGTACTTC. Protein: CSVGHPWETQYF. Together with reference TRBV29-1 and TRBJ2-5, the CDR3 gives the full variable domain: SAVISQKPSRDICQRGTSLTIQCQVDSQVTMMFWYRQQPGQSLTLIATANQGSEATYESGFVIDKFPISRPNLTFSTLTVSNMSPEDSSIYLCSVGHPWETQYFGPGTRLLVL.

This clonotype was recorded at least ten times. This chain connects TRBV5-5 to TRBJ2-1; D gene ambiguous. Trimming cost V 6 bases and J 4 bases, with 14 bases left between them. Germline values: CDR1 SGHKS, CDR2 YYEKEE (reference sequence). The length of the CDR3 is 14 residues. The CDR3 is CASTEFPGYNEQFF. The CDR3 DNA reads as TGTGCCAGCACCGAGTTCCCAGGTTACAATGAGCAGTTCTTC.

This clonotype was observed a few times. The chain links TRBV5-1 to TRBJ2-4, with D uncertain. Trimming left V 4 bases short and J 9 bases short, with 17 bases between. The V gene's germline CDR1 is SGHRS and CDR2 YFSETQ. The CDR3 length is 14 residues. The DNA for the CDR3 is TGCGCCAGCAGCCCCGTCGGGCCCTCGGGCATTCAGTACTTC. Its protein is CASSPVGPSGIQYF. Using reference TRBV5-1 and TRBJ2-4 for the parts outside the CDR3, the full variable domain is KAGVTQTPRYLIKTRGQQVTLSCSPISGHRSVSWYQQTPGQGLQFLFEYFSETQRNKGNFPGRFSGRQFSNSRSEMNVSTLELGDSALYLCASSPVGPSGIQYFGAGTRLSVL.

In this sample, this clonotype turned up a few times. This sequence joins TRBV2 and TRBJ1-6; a weak D match, TRBD1 (5 bases). The CDR3 spans 16 residues. The germline V gene has CDR1 SNHLY and CDR2 FYNNEI. V dropped 5 bases and J dropped 6 bases, with 17 bases sitting between them. CDR3 nucleotides: TGTGCCAGCAGTACCGGTGGCAGGGTAACTAATTCACCCCTCCACTTT. This gives the protein CASSTGGRVTNSPLHF.

This clonotype was counted ten times or more. The chain combines TRBV19 with TRBJ1-1, with D perhaps matching TRBD1 (5 bases). The CDR3 is 14 amino acids. V was pared by 3 bases and J by 3 bases, with 11 bases between. Germline values: CDR1 LNHDA, CDR2 SQIVND (reference sequence). Here the CDR3 reads CASSITGVDTEAFF. CDR3 DNA: TGTGCCAGTAGTATTACGGGGGTCGACACTGAAGCTTTCTTT.

This clonotype was seen more than once but under ten times. The DNA of the CDR3 is TGCAGTGCTAGAGACGTTATGGGGGCGCCAGCTAGGGGTGAGCAGTTCTTC. Protein sequence: CSARDVMGAPARGEQFF. The chain has TRBV20-1 and TRBJ2-1, with D possibly matching TRBD1 (6 bases). The V gene's germline CDR1 is DFQATT and CDR2 SNEGSKA (reference sequence). Trimming left V 0 bases short and J 9 bases short, with 24 bases between. This CDR3 contains 17 residues.

This clonotype was observed at least ten times. CDR3 in amino acids: CASGTAPNTEAFF. For the CDR3, the DNA is TGTGCGTCAGGGACAGCTCCGAACACTGAAGCTTTCTTT. The rearrangement uses TRBV24-1 and TRBJ1-1; TRBD1 aligns across 7 bases. Germline CDR1 KGHDR, CDR2 SFDVKD. The CDR3 is made up of 13 amino acids.

The table lists this clonotype with many counts. The CDR3 loop reads CASSDYSGGNNEQFF. DNA of the CDR3: TGTGCCAGCAGCGACTATAGCGGGGGGAACAATGAGCAGTTCTTC. This sequence joins TRBV11-2 and TRBJ2-1, with 10 positions matching TRBD2. CDR1 SGHAT and CDR2 FQNNGV come from the germline V gene. Trimming cost V 5 bases and J 5 bases; bases outside gene matches: 6. The CDR3 has 15 residues.

This sequence joins TRBV7-4 and TRBJ1-1; unclear D gene. This CDR3 is built from 13 residues. CDR1 and CDR2 from the germline V gene are SGHVT and SQSDAQ. The ends were cut back, 6 bases at V and 4 bases at J, with 12 bases in the middle. CDR3 DNA: TGTGCCAGCAGTCACGGAGGTTCCACTGAAGCTTTCTTT. It specifies CASSHGGSTEAFF.

CDR3 region: CSAGLAGNYQETQYF. The CDR3 nucleotides read TGCAGTGCCGGACTAGCGGGCAACTACCAAGAGACCCAGTACTTC. The chain combines TRBV20-1 with TRBJ2-5; the match to TRBD2 covers 11 bases. Germline V lookup: CDR1 DFQATT, CDR2 SNEGSKA (reference sequence). The junction had 6 bases not matched to a gene; V was cut back by 6 bases and J by 0 bases. There are 15 residues in the CDR3.

The chain employs TRBV27 and TRBJ2-1, with a possible D match to TRBD2 (5 bases). The CDR3 length is 18 residues. Germline V gene data show CDR1 as MNHEY and CDR2 as SMNVEV (reference sequence). Trimming took 2 bases from V and 0 from J, leaving 17 bases between them. The CDR3 DNA sequence: TGTGCCAGCAGTTTAGCGGGCGTCTCCCCGAGCTCCTACAATGAGCAGTTCTTC. Amino acids: CASSLAGVSPSSYNEQFF.

This clonotype was seen many times. J is TRBJ2-3 and V is TRBV28; D not resolved. Germline CDR1 MDHEN, CDR2 SYDVKM. V was trimmed by 3 bases and J by 2 bases, leaving 9 bases between them. CDR3 size: 14 residues. CDR3 in DNA: TGTGCCAGCAGTTTTCGGCAGAACACAGATACGCAGTATTTT. Protein sequence: CASSFRQNTDTQYF. The full variable domain, completed using reference TRBV28 and TRBJ2-3, is DVKVTQSSRYLVKRTGEKVFLECVQDMDHENMFWYRQDPGLGLRLIYFSYDVKMKEKGDIPEGYSVSREKKERFSLILESASTNQTSMYLCASSFRQNTDTQYFGPGTRLTVL.

This clonotype was detected ten times or more. The rearrangement links TRBV11-3 to TRBJ1-3; the D is unclear. The CDR3 is made up of 11 amino acids. Germline V gives CDR1 SGHNT, CDR2 YENEEA. The V and J ends lost 7 bases and 4 bases respectively, with 5 bases between them. The CDR3 region has the DNA TGTGCCAGCATTCAAGGAAACACCATATATTTT. Amino acids: CASIQGNTIYF.

Turning to this clonotype: A much larger clone sits a single nucleotide away, making a read error possible. V is TRBV12-3 or TRBV12-4 and J is TRBJ2-4, with a possible D match to TRBD2 (6 bases). This CDR3 spans 18 amino acids. The ends were cut back, 3 bases at V and 0 bases at J, with 18 bases in the middle. CDR3 nucleotide sequence: TGTGCCAGCAGTTTTACACTACACGGGACTGTAGCCAAAAACATTCAGTACTTC. Residues: CASSFTLHGTVAKNIQYF.

As regards this clonotype: This may come from a read error, since a much larger clone is one base off. V usage is TRBV7-6 and J usage is TRBJ2-5; TRBD2 aligns across 7 bases. The CDR3 spans 15 residues. From germline, CDR1 is SGHVS and CDR2 FNYEAQ. The CDR3 sequence: CVSSGSGGDQETQYF. In nucleotides, the CDR3 is TGTGTCAGCAGCGGTAGTGGGGGGGACCAAGAGACCCAGTACTTC.